Listed below are T cell receptor beta chains from one sample, sequenced in a study of T cells in Graves' hyperthyroidism and ophthalmopathy. One entry per CDR3 protein results from TCRdb running MiXCR on the multiplex PCR reads. The table has some 650,000 distinct CDR3 sequences, approximately 16% seen once; the top ten hold around 3.5%. The sequenced material came from blood. These receptors were collected from a woman aged 40 to 50 with Graves' ophthalmopathy. Both conserved end residues are part of each CDR3. A D gene is named only where the DNA matches it firmly. Only some rows state a clone size, as once, few, many or a class for expanded clones.

CDR3nt,CDR3aa,v_gene,abundance,j_gene,d_gene
TGTGCCAGCAGCCCCCCTTCGGGCAGGGTACAGTACGAGCAGTACTTC,CASSPPSGRVQYEQYF,TRBV7-9,.,TRBJ2-7,.
TGTGCCTGGAGTGGAGGGCAGGGGGCCGGAGATACGCAGTATTTT,CAWSGGQGAGDTQYF,TRBV30,.,TRBJ2-3,TRBD1
TGTGCCAGTAGTACTACAGGGGGCGGAGAGACCCAGTACTTC,CASSTTGGGETQYF,TRBV19,few,TRBJ2-5,TRBD1
TGTGCCAGCAATGACAGGGAAGATTCACCCCTCCACTTT,CASNDREDSPLHF,TRBV6-1,few,TRBJ1-6,TRBD1
TGTGCCACCAGTGAGAGTATAGCGGGGTTCACAGATACGCAGTATTTT,CATSESIAGFTDTQYF,TRBV24-1,.,TRBJ2-3,TRBD2
TGTGCTAGTGGTTTGTGGAGCACTGAAGCTTTCTTT,CASGLWSTEAFF,TRBV12-5,many,TRBJ1-1,.
TGCGCCAGCAGCTTGTATTCTCATGACACCGGGGAGCTGTTTTTT,CASSLYSHDTGELFF,TRBV5-1,.,TRBJ2-2,.
TGTGCCACCAGCAGAGATAAAAGACGGATCAATTCACCCCTCCACTTT,CATSRDKRRINSPLHF,TRBV15,.,TRBJ1-6,.
TGTGCCTGGAGTGGGGCTAGCGTAGGCTCGAGAGAGCAGTTCTTC,CAWSGASVGSREQFF,TRBV30,many,TRBJ2-1,.
TGTGCCAGCAGCTATGGTGTCTCTGGGGCCAACGTCCTGACTTTC,CASSYGVSGANVLTF,TRBV3-1,few,TRBJ2-6,.
TGCAGTGCTAGAGATCGACGTCCGGGACAGGGTTTTTCACCCCTCCACTTT,CSARDRRPGQGFSPLHF,TRBV20-1,.,TRBJ1-6,TRBD1
TGTGCCAGCAGCCAGCACGGGACGGGTTACAGTGAGCAGTTCTTC,CASSQHGTGYSEQFF,TRBV7-9,.,TRBJ2-1,.
TGTGCCAGCTCACCACAAGGACAGGGGTCTGAAGCTTTCTTT,CASSPQGQGSEAFF,TRBV18,many,TRBJ1-1,TRBD1
TGTGCCAGCAGTTCAGTCGGTAGTGGACTCCAAGAGACCCAGTACTTC,CASSSVGSGLQETQYF,TRBV11-1,.,TRBJ2-5,.
TGCAGTGCTAGAGTGCCCATGGGACTTGGGGAGACCCAGTACTTC,CSARVPMGLGETQYF,TRBV20-1,few,TRBJ2-5,.
TGCGCCAGCAGCCCGAAAGGAATGAACACTGAAGCTTTCTTT,CASSPKGMNTEAFF,TRBV5-1,many,TRBJ1-1,.
TGCGCCAGCCGGGCAGATGAGGGGAGTGCTAATTCACCCCTCCACTTT,CASRADEGSANSPLHF,TRBV5-1,many,TRBJ1-6,.
TGCGCCAGCAGCTTGGGGACAGGGGACATCGGGGAGCTGTTTTTT,CASSLGTGDIGELFF,TRBV5-1,many,TRBJ2-2,TRBD1
TGTGCCAGCAGTACTTGGACTGGCCGGTCCAATGAGCAGTTCTTC,CASSTWTGRSNEQFF,TRBV2,many,TRBJ2-1,.
TGTGCCAGCAGCACCCGGTTCCACTACTCTTACGAGCAGTACTTC,CASSTRFHYSYEQYF,TRBV12-3/TRBV12-4,once,TRBJ2-7,.
TGTGCCAGCAATGATCCAGGGAAAAATGAAAAACTGTTTTTT,CASNDPGKNEKLFF,TRBV6-1,few,TRBJ1-4,.
TGTGCCAGCAGCTTAAGTACCATCGGGGATTCACCCCTCCACTTT,CASSLSTIGDSPLHF,TRBV7-9,many,TRBJ1-6,.
TGTGCCAGCAGCCCAGGAACAGGGAACAGAGGCTACACCTTC,CASSPGTGNRGYTF,TRBV5-6,many,TRBJ1-2,.
TGTGCCAGCAGCTTAATAGCGGGAACTGGGGAGCAGTACTTC,CASSLIAGTGEQYF,TRBV7-6,.,TRBJ2-7,TRBD2
TGTGCCAGCAGCTTAGTCCCCCAGCGCTCAAACACCATATATTTT,CASSLVPQRSNTIYF,TRBV7-9,.,TRBJ1-3,.
TGCGCCAGCAGCTTGGTTAGCTCGTCAGCGGAGACCCAGTACTTC,CASSLVSSSAETQYF,TRBV5-1,many,TRBJ2-5,.
TGTGCCAGTAGCTCGAGCAGGGGAGGAGGTACAGATACGCAGTATTTT,CASSSSRGGGTDTQYF,TRBV19,.,TRBJ2-3,.
TGTGCCAGCAGTGGGGACAGGGGTGAAGCTTTCTTT,CASSGDRGEAFF,TRBV6-1,.,TRBJ1-1,TRBD1
TGCAGTGCTAGAGATGGGGGGGACACCGGGGAGCTGTTTTTT,CSARDGGDTGELFF,TRBV20-1,few,TRBJ2-2,TRBD2
TGTGCCTGGAGTGGGTACGGGGAGCTGTTTTTT,CAWSGYGELFF,TRBV30,few,TRBJ2-2,.
TGCAGCGTTGTCCGGGATGAGCAGTTCTTC,CSVVRDEQFF,TRBV29-1,.,TRBJ2-1,.
TGCAGTGCTAGCAGAGTCCCCCTACCGGGGCAGGGGGTGTGGAATACGCAGTATTTT,CSASRVPLPGQGVWNTQYF,TRBV20-1,many,TRBJ2-3,TRBD1
TGTGCCAGCAGTTTTAGCGGGACTAGGAGGGATACGCAGTATTTT,CASSFSGTRRDTQYF,TRBV28,.,TRBJ2-3,TRBD2
TGTGCCTGGAGTGTACTTACCTTGGACGGCGGTAACTATAATTCACCCCTCCACTTT,CAWSVLTLDGGNYNSPLHF,TRBV30,.,TRBJ1-6,.
TGTGCCAGCAGTGAAACAGGTTACTATGGCTACACCTTC,CASSETGYYGYTF,TRBV2,many,TRBJ1-2,.
TGTGCCAGCAGCTTAACGCTGCAGGGGGCGGTTGAGCAGTACTTC,CASSLTLQGAVEQYF,TRBV7-2,few,TRBJ2-7,TRBD1
TGTGCCAGCAGCTACCTTTCCCGTCAAGAGACCCAGTACTTC,CASSYLSRQETQYF,TRBV7-9,many,TRBJ2-5,.
TGTGCCAGCAGCGTAGAGGGAAGGAGTGACACTGAAGCTTTCTTT,CASSVEGRSDTEAFF,TRBV9,.,TRBJ1-1,.
TGTGCCTGCGGGACTAGCGGGGTTGCAGATACGCAGTATTTT,CACGTSGVADTQYF,TRBV30,few,TRBJ2-3,TRBD2
TGTGCCAGCAGTGGGGACTCCTCGGTCACTGAAGCTTTCTTT,CASSGDSSVTEAFF,TRBV12-3/TRBV12-4,many,TRBJ1-1,.
TGTGCCAGCAGCTCAATAGGGGGGGCAGATACGCAGTATTTT,CASSSIGGADTQYF,TRBV11-2,many,TRBJ2-3,.
TGTGCCAGCAGCTTAGTAGAGGGGACGAACTACGAGCAGTACTTC,CASSLVEGTNYEQYF,TRBV11-2,many,TRBJ2-7,.
TGTGCCAGTAGTGATCCGGGTTGGAACACTGAAGCTTTCTTT,CASSDPGWNTEAFF,TRBV19,.,TRBJ1-1,.
TGTGCCAGCAGTTTAGATCGGGGAACTGAGCAGTTCTTC,CASSLDRGTEQFF,TRBV12-3/TRBV12-4,.,TRBJ2-1,.
TGCGCCAGCAGTCCCACAGGGGACATTCAACCAGATACGCAGTATTTT,CASSPTGDIQPDTQYF,TRBV5-1,.,TRBJ2-3,TRBD1
TGTGCCAGCAGCTTAGTGTCGGGATTCGAAGGCTCTGAAGCTTTCTTT,CASSLVSGFEGSEAFF,TRBV11-2,many,TRBJ1-1,.
TGTGCCAGCAGACAGATGGCAGGGCTGGGGAATCAGCCCCAGCATTTT,CASRQMAGLGNQPQHF,TRBV27,once,TRBJ1-5,.
TGCAGTGCAGGGACTAGCGGAGTATACAATGAGCAGTTCTTC,CSAGTSGVYNEQFF,TRBV20-1,many,TRBJ2-1,TRBD2
TGTGCCAGCAGTTACGGGACATATGGAAAACTGTTTTTT,CASSYGTYGKLFF,TRBV6-2/TRBV6-3,.,TRBJ1-4,.
TGTGCCAGCAGCTTGTATCTTGGTAGGGAAGGCTATGGCTACACCTTC,CASSLYLGREGYGYTF,TRBV5-6,many,TRBJ1-2,.
TGCGCCAGCAGCTTAGGACTAGCGGGAGTCATGTCCGGGGAGCTGTTTTTT,CASSLGLAGVMSGELFF,TRBV5-1,few,TRBJ2-2,TRBD2
TGTGCCAGCTCACCCGGCGGAACGGGAGGGGGACAAATTGAGCAGTTCTTC,CASSPGGTGGGQIEQFF,TRBV18,many,TRBJ2-1,TRBD2
TGTGCCATCAGTGGGGACCCAGACGCTGGGGGCTACACCTTC,CAISGDPDAGGYTF,TRBV10-3,many,TRBJ1-2,.
TGCAGTGCTAGAGAGGAGCGGGGGGGCTCCTACGAGCAGTACTTC,CSAREERGGSYEQYF,TRBV20-1,many,TRBJ2-7,TRBD2